A selection of T cell receptor beta chains follows, all from one sample in a study of T cell responses to AZD1222 COVID-19 vaccine. Libraries were prepared by immunoSEQ multiplex PCR; TCRdb keeps only in-frame clonotypes and omits some of them. The sample has about 120,000 clones, 87% seen once. The sequencing used peripheral blood, collected on day 0 of AZD1222 vaccination. All receptors derive from an adult in good health. CDR3s include the opening cysteine and the closing phenylalanine or tryptophan. The D gene is left open where the match is weak. The size of a clone is reported for some rows only, either as once, few or many, or as a class for expanded clones.

v_call	j_call	clone_size	d_call	cdr3_length	cdr3_nt	cdr3_aa
TRBV6-5	TRBJ1-4	NA	NA	16	TGTGCCAGCAGTTACTCCGGTGGTTGGGCTAATGAAAAACTGTTTTTT	CASSYSGGWANEKLFF
TRBV28	TRBJ1-4	NA	NA	17	TGTGCCAGCTCCGTCCCCCTCTCACAGGTACGGGGTGAAAAACTGTTTTTT	CASSVPLSQVRGEKLFF
TRBV3-1/TRBV3-2	TRBJ1-1	NA	NA	12	TGTGCCAGCAGCCCCAGGGGCACTGAAGCTTTCTTT	CASSPRGTEAFF
TRBV18	TRBJ2-3	NA	TRBD2	16	TGTGCCAGCTCACCATCGCGGGAGAGAAGCACAGATACGCAGTATTTT	CASSPSRERSTDTQYF
TRBV5-6	TRBJ2-7	NA	TRBD1	15	TGTGCCAGCAGCTTCGGAACAGGGGGCCCCTACGAGCAGTACTTC	CASSFGTGGPYEQYF
TRBV9	TRBJ2-5	NA	TRBD1	14	TGTGCCAGCAGCATCGGGACAGCAGGAGAGACCCAGTACTTC	CASSIGTAGETQYF
TRBV5-1	TRBJ2-7	once	NA	14	TGCGCCAGCAGCTCCCGGGGGGCACCCTACGAGCAGTACTTC	CASSSRGAPYEQYF
TRBV9	TRBJ2-7	NA	NA	14	TGTGCCAGCAGCGTGACAGGTGGGGAGCGAGAGCAGTACTTC	CASSVTGGEREQYF
TRBV28	TRBJ1-2	NA	NA	12	TGTGCCAGCAGTTTAGGATACTATGGCTACACCTTC	CASSLGYYGYTF
TRBV28	TRBJ1-4	once	TRBD1	17	TGTGCCAGCAGTTCCCCGGACAGGGGGCGTTCTAATGAAAAACTGTTTTTT	CASSSPDRGRSNEKLFF
TRBV15	TRBJ2-6	NA	NA	15	TGTGCCACCAGCGCCTCGCTGGAGGGGGCCAACGTCCTGACTTTC	CATSASLEGANVLTF